This TCR beta chain originates from a study of cytomegalovirus exposure and HLA in healthy donors. The PCR made use of 60 Vbeta and 13 Jbeta primers. Assay: immunoSEQ multiplex PCR; the TCRdb copy retains only in-frame clones and omits some. The data show 170,000 or so clones, approximately 84% seen once. Germline V gives CDR1 MNHNS, CDR2 SASEGT. CDR3 length: 14 amino acids. With 6 bases clipped from V and 5 bases from J, the junction kept 4 bases outside the gene matches. The material sequenced was PBMCs. The source is a girl between 5 and 17 years old in good health and CMV-seropositive. The chain has TRBV6-1 and TRBJ1-6; the match to TRBD1 covers 7 bases. DNA of the CDR3: TGTGCCAGCAGGGCCGGGACAGATAATTCACCCCTCCACTTT. It encodes CASRAGTDNSPLHF.